The clone carrying this T cell receptor beta chain came up a few times. The data derive from a study of T cells in Graves' hyperthyroidism and ophthalmopathy. Fresh peripheral blood, 9.5 to 10 ml of it, supplied the PBMCs. Amplification of TCR beta CDR3 regions was performed using RNA transcripts as template. A set of HTBI primers served as the primers for a first-round RT-PCR of the TCR CDR3. TCRdb analysed the multiplex PCR reads with MiXCR anew, one entry per CDR3 protein. The profile covers some 370,000 distinct CDR3 sequences, with around an eighth appearing a single time and approximately 29% taken by the ten largest. The TCR originated in a man in his fifties or sixties with Graves' ophthalmopathy. Material for sequencing was blood.

The CDR3 nucleotides are TGTGCCAGCAGTGACCCCCGGGCAGCTCAAGAGACCCAGTACTTC. Encoded protein: CASSDPRAAQETQYF. This rearrangement joins TRBV25-1 to TRBJ2-5; no clear D. V lost 3 bases and J 2 bases, leaving 13 bases between the germline ends. CDR3 length: 15 residues. The germline gives CDR1 MGHDK, CDR2 SYGVNS.